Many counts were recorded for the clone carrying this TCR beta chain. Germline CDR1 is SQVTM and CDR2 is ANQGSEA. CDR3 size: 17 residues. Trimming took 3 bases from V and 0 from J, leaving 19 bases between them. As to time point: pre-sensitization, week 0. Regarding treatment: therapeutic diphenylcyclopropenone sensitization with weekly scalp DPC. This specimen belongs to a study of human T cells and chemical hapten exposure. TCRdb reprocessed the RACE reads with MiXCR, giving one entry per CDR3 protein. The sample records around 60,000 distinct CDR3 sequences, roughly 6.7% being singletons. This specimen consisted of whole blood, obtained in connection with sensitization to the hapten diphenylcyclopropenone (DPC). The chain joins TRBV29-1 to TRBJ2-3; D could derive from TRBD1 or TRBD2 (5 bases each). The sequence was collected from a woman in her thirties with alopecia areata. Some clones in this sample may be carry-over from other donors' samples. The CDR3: CSVEGVEDITSTDTQYF. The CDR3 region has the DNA TGCAGCGTTGAGGGAGTAGAGGACATAACTAGCACAGATACGCAGTATTTT.